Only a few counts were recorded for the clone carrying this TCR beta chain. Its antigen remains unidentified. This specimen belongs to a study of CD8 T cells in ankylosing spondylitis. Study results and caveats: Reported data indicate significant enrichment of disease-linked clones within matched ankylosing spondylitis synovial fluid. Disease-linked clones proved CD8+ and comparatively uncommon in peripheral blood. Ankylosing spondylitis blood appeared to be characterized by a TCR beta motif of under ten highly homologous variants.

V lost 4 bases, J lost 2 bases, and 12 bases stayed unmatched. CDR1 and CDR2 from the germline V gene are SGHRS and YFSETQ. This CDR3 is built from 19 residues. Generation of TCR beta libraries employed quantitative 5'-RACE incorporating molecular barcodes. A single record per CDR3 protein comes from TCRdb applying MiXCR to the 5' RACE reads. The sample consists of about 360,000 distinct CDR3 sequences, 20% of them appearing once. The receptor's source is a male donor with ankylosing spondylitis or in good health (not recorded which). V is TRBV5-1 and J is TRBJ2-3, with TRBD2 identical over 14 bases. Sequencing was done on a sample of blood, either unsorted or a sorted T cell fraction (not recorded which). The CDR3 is CASSPTPGLAGAFTDTQYF. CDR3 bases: TGCGCCAGCAGCCCCACCCCGGGACTAGCGGGGGCCTTCACAGATACGCAGTATTTT.